This T cell receptor beta chain was sequenced in a study of OX40 agonist ivuxolimab in advanced cancers. Profiling relied on immunoSEQ multiplex PCR, and the TCRdb table lists in-frame clones only, not all of them. The data show 35,000 to 40,000 clones, about four fifths seen once. Looked up from germline, CDR1 is MDHEN and CDR2 is SYDVKM. The V segment lost 5 bases and the J segment 7 bases; nucleotides outside the gene matches: 7. This CDR3 spans 14 amino acids. The gene calls are TRBV28 and TRBJ1-5, with 8 bases that match TRBD1. The receptor was isolated from an adult with an advanced solid tumor such as melanoma, head and neck, liver or kidney cancer. Sequencing was performed on CD4+ or CD8+ T cells sorted from blood, taken in a trial of the OX40 agonist ivuxolimab. The CDR3 protein is CASSPRTGTQPQHF. The CDR3 DNA reads TGTGCCAGCAGTCCCCGGACAGGGACGCAGCCCCAGCATTTT.